The clone carrying this T cell receptor beta chain was found a few times. Its antigen remains unknown. Germline-derived CDR1 and CDR2 are SNHLY and FYNNEI. The CDR3 totals 14 residues. V gave up 6 bases and J gave up 6 bases; unmatched junction bases: 10. The sample belongs to a study of beta chain features in type 1 diabetes. Study conclusions and caveats: Patients and controls would share equally any PCR tilt toward shorter templates. Shortening that was moderate but significant affected the TCRB CDR3s of Type 1 diabetes patients in all four CD4+ subsets.

One heparinised blood draw averaging around 110 mL was given by each donor. Purities over 95% were achieved in all sorted populations. The sequenced template was cDNA made from the entire isolated RNA. Each sample of naive, central memory or regulatory T cells had, on average, approximately 4 million reads. Data came from immunoSEQ multiplex PCR; TCRdb stores just in-frame clones and leaves some out. The table records 300,000 to 450,000 clones, 10% to 15% of them present only once. This clonotype was obtained from a woman under 30 with type 1 diabetes. The V and J genes are TRBV2 and TRBJ1-1; 7 bases line up with TRBD1. The sample was naive CD4+ T cells from blood. This chain's CDR3 is CASSRTGASPEAFF. The DNA of the CDR3 is TGTGCCAGCAGCAGGACAGGTGCCTCCCCTGAAGCTTTCTTT.